This passage covers 22 T cell receptor beta chains from one sample sequenced in a study of response to subunit inactivated influenza vaccine. Using its own MiXCR run on the RT-PCR reads, TCRdb lists one record per CDR3 protein. Found here are approximately 170,000 distinct CDR3 sequences, about an eighth of them singletons; the top ten hold about a quarter. The sample in question was CD8+ T cells sorted from PBMCs, obtained about 5 days after vaccination. The receptors originated from a man in his fifties or sixties who received an inactivated influenza vaccine.

This clonotype appeared a few times. The chain combines TRBV19 with TRBJ2-7, with D perhaps matching TRBD1 (5 bases). Germline V CDR1 and CDR2: LNHDA, SQIVND (reference sequence). CDR3 length equals 13 residues. The CDR3 spells CATMDTRSYEQYF. In DNA, the CDR3 is TGTGCTACCATGGACACCCGCTCCTACGAGCAGTACTTC.

This clonotype has ten or more counts. The genes are TRBV29-1 and TRBJ2-1; either TRBD1 or TRBD2 may fit D (5 bases each). Germline CDR1 reads SQVTM; CDR2 reads ANQGSEA. Trimming shortened V by 7 bases and J by 5 bases, and 12 bases separated the two germline ends. The CDR3 is made up of 12 amino acids. The CDR3 sequence: CSGLGDHNEQFF. DNA for the CDR3: TGCAGCGGCCTCGGGGACCACAATGAGCAGTTCTTC.

This clonotype was detected only a few times. The chain carries TRBV5-6 and TRBJ2-4; D is possibly TRBD1 or TRBD2 (5 bases each). This CDR3 contains 14 residues. V was clipped by 0 bases and J by 6 bases, with 10 bases between them. The V gene's germline CDR1 is SGHDT and CDR2 YYEEEE. The CDR3: CASSLGIGANIQYF. In DNA, the CDR3 is TGTGCCAGCAGCTTGGGTATCGGGGCAAACATTCAGTACTTC.

The rearrangement joins TRBV15 to TRBJ2-6; no clear D. V was clipped by 3 bases and J by 0 bases, with 9 bases between them. CDR3 length: 16 residues. From germline, CDR1 is LNHNV and CDR2 YYDKDF (reference sequence). CDR3 nucleotides: TGTGCCACCAGCAGGCAACGGTACTCTGGGGCCAACGTCCTGACTTTC. Translated, it gives CATSRQRYSGANVLTF.

The chain recombines TRBV7-9 with TRBJ2-1; D is undetermined. The germline gives CDR1 SEHNR, CDR2 FQNEAQ (reference sequence). The CDR3 sequence is 13 residues long. Trimming shortened V by 3 bases and J by 8 bases, and 11 bases separated the two germline ends. CDR3: CASSFARQDEQFF. The CDR3 DNA reads as TGTGCCAGCAGCTTCGCCAGGCAGGATGAGCAGTTCTTC.

The rearrangement joins TRBV7-9 to TRBJ2-7; D call uncertain. With 3 bases removed from V and 0 bases from J, the gap between germline ends came to 18 bases. Germline V CDR1 and CDR2: SEHNR, FQNEAQ (reference sequence). CDR3 size: 17 residues. The CDR3 here is CASSFGPFDASSYEQYF. The CDR3 DNA reads TGTGCCAGCAGCTTCGGTCCTTTCGACGCAAGCTCCTACGAGCAGTACTTC. Drawing the rest from reference TRBV7-9 and TRBJ2-7, the complete variable domain is DTGVSQNPRHKITKRGQNVTFRCDPISEHNRLYWYRQTLGQGPEFLTYFQNEAQLEKSRLLSDRFSAERPKGSFSTLEIQRTEQGDSAMYLCASSFGPFDASSYEQYFGPGTRLTVT.

This clonotype showed up just a few times. The V and J genes are TRBV5-1 and TRBJ2-2, with D perhaps TRBD1 or TRBD2 (5 bases each). The CDR3 length is 16 residues. In germline, CDR1 is SGHRS, CDR2 YFSETQ. Trimming took off 2 bases at V and 1 base at J, with 12 bases between the two ends. The CDR3 spells CASSLTGLGNTGELFF. CDR3 sequence (DNA): TGCGCCAGCAGCTTAACGGGGCTCGGGAACACCGGGGAGCTGTTTTTT. Complete variable domain (other parts from reference TRBV5-1 and TRBJ2-2): KAGVTQTPRYLIKTRGQQVTLSCSPISGHRSVSWYQQTPGQGLQFLFEYFSETQRNKGNFPGRFSGRQFSNSRSEMNVSTLELGDSALYLCASSLTGLGNTGELFFGEGSRLTVL.

There are a few counts of this clonotype. V and J are TRBV14 and TRBJ1-2, with 7 nucleotides matching TRBD1. J was trimmed by 3 bases and V by 6 bases; bases with no gene match: 4. Germline V gene data show CDR1 as SGHDN and CDR2 as FVKESK. This CDR3 has 13 residues. Written as DNA, the CDR3 is TGTGCCAGCAGGCCCGGGACAGACTATGGCTACACCTTC. Translation gives CASRPGTDYGYTF. Full variable domain (rest looked up from reference TRBV14 and TRBJ1-2): EAGVTQFPSHSVIEKGQTVTLRCDPISGHDNLYWYRRVMGKEIKFLLHFVKESKQDESGMPNNRFLAERTGGTYSTLKVQPAELEDSGVYFCASRPGTDYGYTFGSGTRLTVV.

This clonotype was seen only a few times. The rearrangement uses TRBV5-5 and TRBJ2-7; unclear D gene. Trimming removed 0 bases from V and 4 bases from J, with 14 bases in between. Looked up from germline, CDR1 is SGHKS and CDR2 is YYEKEE (reference sequence). CDR3 length: 15 amino acids. The CDR3: CASSLAFQGIYEQYF. The DNA of the CDR3 is TGTGCCAGCAGCTTGGCCTTCCAAGGGATTTACGAGCAGTACTTC. Complete variable domain (other parts from reference TRBV5-5 and TRBJ2-7): DAGVTQSPTHLIKTRGQQVTLRCSPISGHKSVSWYQQVLGQGPQFIFQYYEKEERGRGNFPDRFSARQFPNYSSELNVNALLLGDSALYLCASSLAFQGIYEQYFGPGTRLTVT.

This clonotype has a handful of counts. The gene calls are TRBV12-3 or TRBV12-4 and TRBJ2-1; unclear D gene. V shed 3 bases and J shed 5 bases, with 14 bases lying between them. The CDR3 runs 15 residues. The CDR3 sequence: CASSLTHRGHNEQFF. As DNA, the CDR3 is TGTGCCAGCAGTTTGACCCACCGTGGCCACAATGAGCAGTTCTTC.

The sample holds a few counts of this clonotype. The chain employs TRBV10-3 and TRBJ1-1; possibly TRBD1 for D (6 bases). V lost 2 bases and J lost 6, with 13 bases in between. The V gene's germline CDR1 is ENHRY and CDR2 SYGVKD. The CDR3 is made up of 14 amino acids. CDR3 protein: CAISEGGARAEAFF. The CDR3 nucleotides are TGTGCCATCAGTGAGGGGGGGGCGAGGGCTGAAGCTTTCTTT.

This CDR3 is CASSLGQPNTEAFF. CDR3 sequence (DNA): TGTGCCAGCAGTTTAGGTCAGCCGAACACTGAAGCTTTCTTT. The chain employs TRBV27 and TRBJ1-1, with no clear D. Germline-derived CDR1 and CDR2 are MNHEY and SMNVEV (reference sequence). V gave up 2 bases and J gave up 1 base, with 8 bases separating them. CDR3 length: 14 amino acids.

The genes are TRBV28 and TRBJ2-7, with TRBD2 matching 8 bases. The germline CDR1 and CDR2 sequences are MDHEN and SYDVKM. This CDR3 is built from 19 residues. V dropped 4 bases and J dropped 4; count of bases not matched to a gene: 21. Written as DNA, the CDR3 is TGTGCCAGCAGTTCCTTTACAATGCAGGGGACTAGGCAACTTTACGAGCAGTACTTC. Residues: CASSSFTMQGTRQLYEQYF.

The chain carries TRBV7-9 and TRBJ2-5, with TRBD2 identical over 9 bases. The CDR3 covers 15 residues. The J segment lost 5 bases and the V segment lost 5 bases, leaving 9 bases of the junction unmatched. Germline CDR1 SEHNR, CDR2 FQNEAQ (reference sequence). In DNA, the CDR3 is TGTGCCAGCAGCCCCGTGGCGGGAGGGCTGGAGACCCAGTACTTC. Translating it yields CASSPVAGGLETQYF.

The chain carries TRBV12-3 or TRBV12-4 and TRBJ2-5; D not certain. This CDR3 has 14 amino acids. V gave up 6 bases and J gave up 7 bases, with 18 bases separating them. The DNA of the CDR3 is TGTGCCAGCAGCCTTGATGGCACCCTGGGGACCCAGTACTTC. Encoded protein: CASSLDGTLGTQYF.

This clonotype has only a few counts. This chain links TRBV10-2 with TRBJ2-7, with 10 bases matching TRBD1. Germline-derived CDR1 and CDR2 are WSHSY and SAAADI. The CDR3 totals 15 residues. After removal of 5 bases from V and 2 bases from J, the junction contained 6 bases not matched to a gene. Here the CDR3 reads CASSSGTGATYEQYF. The CDR3 bases are TGCGCCAGCAGTTCCGGGACAGGGGCAACCTACGAGCAGTACTTC.

V usage is TRBV4-1 and J usage is TRBJ2-1; maybe TRBD1 (6 bases). Trimming removed 0 bases at V and 0 bases at J, with 12 bases between. The CDR3 extends over 17 amino acids. In germline, CDR1 is MGHRA, CDR2 YSYEKL. The CDR3 bases are TGCGCCAGCAGCCAAGACCCAGGGGCTATCTCCTACAATGAGCAGTTCTTC. Residues: CASSQDPGAISYNEQFF.

The CDR3 sequence: CSATDGLTKETQYF. In DNA form, the CDR3 reads TGCAGTGCCACAGACGGACTAACCAAAGAGACCCAGTACTTC. The chain uses TRBV20-1 and TRBJ2-5; TRBD2 might be the D (6 bases). The germline V gene has CDR1 DFQATT and CDR2 SNEGSKA (reference sequence). V was trimmed by 6 bases and J by 3 bases, leaving 17 bases between them. This CDR3 spans 14 amino acids.

This clonotype was counted only a few times. The chain carries TRBV7-9 and TRBJ1-1; D is possibly TRBD1 (5 bases). Germline V gives CDR1 SEHNR, CDR2 FQNEAQ (reference sequence). V was clipped by 7 bases and J by 8 bases, with 8 bases between them. This CDR3 contains 10 residues. The CDR3 sequence: CASIPGEAFF. CDR3 coding DNA: TGTGCCAGCATCCCAGGGGAAGCTTTCTTT.

This clonotype was counted a few times. The CDR3 loop reads CASSLVNYYGYTF. Here the CDR3 DNA reads TGTGCCAGCAGCTTAGTCAACTACTATGGCTACACCTTC. The gene calls are TRBV7-9 and TRBJ1-2; D is uncertain. The CDR3 loop spans 13 amino acids. V was trimmed by 1 base and J by 3 bases, leaving 6 bases between them. In germline, CDR1 is SEHNR, CDR2 FQNEAQ (reference sequence).

This clonotype came up a few times. This chain uses TRBV28 with TRBJ1-1; D unclear. Trimming took 4 bases from V and 0 from J, leaving 9 bases between them. The CDR3 sequence is 14 residues long. The germline gives CDR1 MDHEN, CDR2 SYDVKM. CDR3 DNA: TGTGCCAGCAGTTATTTGGGTATGAACACTGAAGCTTTCTTT. Protein sequence: CASSYLGMNTEAFF. Full variable domain (outside the CDR3, taken from reference TRBV28 and TRBJ1-1): DVKVTQSSRYLVKRTGEKVFLECVQDMDHENMFWYRQDPGLGLRLIYFSYDVKMKEKGDIPEGYSVSREKKERFSLILESASTNQTSMYLCASSYLGMNTEAFFGQGTRLTVV.

This clonotype was recorded a few times. This chain joins TRBV7-9 and TRBJ2-1; D may be TRBD1 or TRBD2 (6 bases each). The CDR3 spans 15 residues. The ends were cut back, 4 bases at V and 2 bases at J, with 12 bases in the middle. In germline, CDR1 is SEHNR, CDR2 FQNEAQ (reference sequence). The CDR3 DNA follows: TGTGCCAGCAGCTCCGACAGGAGGGCCTACAATGAGCAGTTCTTC. Translation: CASSSDRRAYNEQFF.